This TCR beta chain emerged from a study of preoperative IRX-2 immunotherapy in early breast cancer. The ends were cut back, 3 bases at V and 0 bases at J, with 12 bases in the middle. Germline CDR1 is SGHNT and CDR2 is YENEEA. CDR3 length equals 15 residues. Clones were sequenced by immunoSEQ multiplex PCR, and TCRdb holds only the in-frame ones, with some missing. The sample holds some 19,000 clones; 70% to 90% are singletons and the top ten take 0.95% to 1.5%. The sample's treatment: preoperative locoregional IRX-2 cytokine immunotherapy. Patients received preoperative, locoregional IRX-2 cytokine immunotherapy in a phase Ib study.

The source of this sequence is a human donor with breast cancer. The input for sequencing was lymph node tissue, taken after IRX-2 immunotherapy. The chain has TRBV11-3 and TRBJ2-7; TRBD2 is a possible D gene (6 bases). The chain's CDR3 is CASSLDGSASYEQYF. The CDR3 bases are TGTGCCAGCAGCTTGGACGGGAGCGCCTCCTACGAGCAGTACTTC.